This record covers a single T cell receptor (beta chain). These data come from a study of cytomegalovirus exposure and HLA in healthy donors. Clones were sequenced by immunoSEQ multiplex PCR, and TCRdb holds only the in-frame ones, with some missing. The sample lists some 340,000 clones, about nine tenths occurring once. The specimen was PBMCs. The sequence derives from a woman aged 30 to 39 in good health and CMV-seropositive.

The CDR3: CASSLGGGAGEKLFF. CDR3 nucleotide sequence: TGTGCCAGCAGCTTAGGAGGGGGGGCTGGTGAAAAACTGTTTTTT. The chain couples TRBV7-6 to TRBJ1-4, with D possibly matching TRBD1 (6 bases). The germline gives CDR1 SGHVS, CDR2 FNYEAQ. Trimming cost V 1 base and J 7 bases, with 13 bases left between them. The CDR3 sequence is 15 residues long.